The rows below give T cell receptor beta chains drawn from one sample of a study of blood T cells in healthy people across ages. MiXCR, applied by TCRdb to the 5' RACE reads, yields one record per CDR3 protein. The sample includes 380,000 or so distinct CDR3 sequences, about 52% seen only once; the top ten take under 60%. The material sequenced was blood. The receptor set was obtained from a man in his 60s in good health. The CDR3 runs from the conserved cysteine through the conserved F or W. A D gene is named only where the DNA matches it firmly. Not every row has a clone size; where given, it reads once, few, many or a size class.

CANSFAAGLTNTQYF	TGTGCCAACAGTTTCGCGGCGGGCCTCACAAATACGCAGTATTTT	NA	TRBV12-3/TRBV12-4	TRBJ2-3	NA
CASSEYIQRGMTYF	TGTGCCAGCAGTGAATATATTCAGAGGGGCATGACGTACTTC	NA	TRBV25-1	TRBJ2-5	NA
CAVGGERGYEQYF	TGTGCCGTAGGTGGGGAGCGGGGCTACGAGCAGTACTTC	TRBD2	TRBV12-3/TRBV12-4	TRBJ2-7	few
CAWSLSGVGYGYTF	TGTGCCTGGAGTTTATCAGGGGTCGGGTATGGCTACACCTTC	NA	TRBV30	TRBJ1-2	NA
CASSPRGSYQETQYF	TGCGCCAGCAGCCCGCGGGGGTCGTACCAAGAGACCCAGTACTTC	TRBD2	TRBV5-1	TRBJ2-5	many
CSANTGPEQYF	TGCAGTGCAAACACAGGGCCCGAGCAGTACTTC	NA	TRBV20-1	TRBJ2-7	NA
CASSYSGRRGSYNEQFF	TGTGCCAGCAGTTACTCGGGGCGGAGGGGCTCCTACAATGAGCAGTTCTTC	NA	TRBV6-5	TRBJ2-1	NA
CASSHPESPLHF	TGCGCCAGCAGCCACCCTGAGTCACCCCTCCACTTT	NA	TRBV4-3	TRBJ1-6	NA
CASSQRVTQETQYF	TGTGCCAGCAGCCAAAGAGTTACCCAAGAGACCCAGTACTTC	NA	TRBV3-1	TRBJ2-5	NA
CASSLGTSGGAGETQYF	TGTGCCAGCAGCCTCGGGACTAGCGGGGGGGCAGGAGAGACCCAGTACTTC	TRBD2	TRBV7-8	TRBJ2-5	many
CASSLALTGPRDTEAFF	TGTGCCAGCAGCTTAGCGCTGACAGGGCCCCGGGACACTGAAGCTTTCTTT	TRBD1	TRBV7-9	TRBJ1-1	NA
CASQITDTEAFF	TGCGCCAGCCAGATAACGGACACTGAAGCTTTCTTT	NA	TRBV5-1	TRBJ1-1	NA
CAWRVRGEGYGYTF	TGTGCCTGGAGAGTCCGGGGAGAGGGCTATGGCTACACCTTC	NA	TRBV30	TRBJ1-2	NA
CASSNDPGQGDIQYF	TGCGCCAGCAGCAACGATCCAGGACAGGGTGACATTCAGTACTTC	TRBD1	TRBV5-1	TRBJ2-4	many
CSASGLYSGANVLTF	TGCAGTGCTAGCGGACTTTACTCTGGGGCCAACGTCCTGACTTTC	NA	TRBV20-1	TRBJ2-6	NA
CASSYRDFYNEQFF	TGTGCCAGCAGTTATAGGGACTTCTACAATGAGCAGTTCTTC	NA	TRBV6-2/TRBV6-3	TRBJ2-1	few
CACSTGPTEAFF	TGTGCCTGCTCAACAGGGCCAACTGAAGCTTTCTTT	NA	TRBV7-9	TRBJ1-1	once